These 17 T cell receptor beta chains were sequenced from one sample in a study of CD8 T cells in Susac syndrome. An amount of RNA that ranged from roughly 0.45 to 1 ug was reverse transcribed with random hexamers. Via MiXCR, TCRdb re-called the immunoSEQ multiplex PCR reads, giving one row per CDR3 protein. The table has about 200,000 distinct CDR3 sequences, 90% to 95% seen once. The specimen was CD4+ T cells from PBMCs. All receptors derive from a human donor with Susac syndrome.

V is TRBV20-1 and J is TRBJ2-4; 8 positions match TRBD2. The V and J ends lost 1 base and 1 base, in that order; junction bases with no gene match: 6. The CDR3 contains 16 residues. Germline values: CDR1 DFQATT, CDR2 SNEGSKA (reference sequence). The CDR3 region is CSARVAGGVAKNIQYF. CDR3 bases: TGCAGTGCTAGAGTCGCGGGGGGAGTTGCCAAAAACATTCAGTACTTC.

This clonotype has more than one count but fewer than ten. V and J are TRBV7-8 and TRBJ1-5; 9 bases are shared with TRBD1. The ends lost 5 bases at V and 2 bases at J; junction bases unmatched: 1. The germline V gene has CDR1 SGHVS and CDR2 FQNEAQ. The length of the CDR3 is 14 residues. In nucleotides, the CDR3 is TGTGCCAGCAGCCGGGACAGGGGCAATCAGCCCCAGCATTTT. This codes for CASSRDRGNQPQHF.

The rearrangement joins TRBV3-1 to TRBJ1-6, with 9 nucleotides matching TRBD1. The trim removed 3 bases at V and 10 bases at J, leaving 13 bases unmatched. The CDR3 is 17 amino acids. Looked up from germline, CDR1 is LGHDT and CDR2 is YNNKEL (reference sequence). The CDR3 DNA follows: TGTGCCAGCAGCCATGGGACAGGGTTTGGTAATCTGTCACCCCTCCACTTT. Protein: CASSHGTGFGNLSPLHF.

The gene calls are TRBV5-6 and TRBJ2-5; no reliable D call. This CDR3 is 14 amino acids long. Per the germline V gene, CDR1 is SGHDT and CDR2 is YYEEEE. Deletions cut 6 bases from V and 4 bases from J, with 16 bases between. In DNA, the CDR3 is TGTGCCAGCATTCAGGCTCAGAGTCCAGAGACCCAGTACTTC. This gives the protein CASIQAQSPETQYF.

CDR3 residues: CASSLASGQLAPLHF. CDR3 DNA sequence: TGCGCCAGCAGCTTGGCCTCGGGGCAACTAGCACCCCTCCACTTT. The chain has TRBV5-1 and TRBJ1-6; TRBD1 might be the D (5 bases). Trimming took 0 bases from V and 11 from J, leaving 15 bases between them. CDR1 and CDR2 (germline): SGHRS, YFSETQ. This CDR3 spans 15 amino acids.

The chain couples TRBV7-2 to TRBJ1-2; the D gene is possibly TRBD1 (6 bases). CDR1 is SGHTA and CDR2 is FQGNSA in the germline V gene. This CDR3 has 12 amino acids. V was shortened by 10 bases and J by 7 bases, with 16 bases between the two germline ends. DNA for the CDR3: TGTGCCAACCGTCAGGGGCTCGCTGGCTACACCTTC. Its translation is CANRQGLAGYTF.

The chain recombines TRBV20-1 with TRBJ2-2; either TRBD1 or TRBD2 may fit D (5 bases each). The CDR3 covers 16 residues. V lost 3 bases, J lost 7 bases, and 21 bases lay in between. CDR1 is DFQATT, CDR2 SNEGSKA, per germline (reference sequence). CDR3 coding DNA: TGCAGTGCTAGCGGCTCCGGGGCTCGTCCCGGCGGGGAGCTGTTTTTT. Protein sequence: CSASGSGARPGGELFF.

This clonotype was detected once. The chain has TRBV19 and TRBJ1-2; D gene unclear. This CDR3 has 12 residues. V was trimmed by 5 bases and J by 8 bases, leaving 12 bases between them. CDR1 is LNHDA, CDR2 SQIVND, per germline (reference sequence). The CDR3 region is CASSLRAGGYTF. The CDR3 region has the DNA TGTGCCAGTAGTCTGAGGGCGGGCGGCTACACCTTC.

This rearrangement joins TRBV9 to TRBJ1-3; D might be TRBD1 (6 bases). CDR3 length equals 15 residues. The ends were cut back, 6 bases at V and 4 bases at J, with 17 bases in the middle. Germline values: CDR1 SGDLS, CDR2 YYNGEE. In nucleotides, the CDR3 is TGTGCCAGCACCCCCGTGGGGGCAGGAGGAAACACCATATATTTT. Translated, it gives CASTPVGAGGNTIYF.

The genes are TRBV11-2 and TRBJ1-1, with a weak D call TRBD1 (5 bases). Germline V gene data show CDR1 as SGHAT and CDR2 as FQNNGV. Trimming removed 5 bases from V and 4 bases from J, with 14 bases in between. CDR3 length: 14 amino acids. CDR3 sequence (DNA): TGTGCCAGCAGCCAGGGAATTTGGAGCACTGAAGCTTTCTTT. Translated, it gives CASSQGIWSTEAFF.

The V gene is TRBV3-1, the J gene TRBJ1-2, with a weak D call TRBD1 (5 bases). V lost 4 bases and J 7 bases, leaving 13 bases between the germline ends. CDR1 is LGHDT, CDR2 YNNKEL, per germline (reference sequence). The CDR3 extends over 13 amino acids. In nucleotides, the CDR3 is TGTGCCAGCAGCCCCGGCTCTGGGGGTGGCTACACCTTC. Residues: CASSPGSGGGYTF.

The chain links TRBV10-3 to TRBJ2-7; the D gene is possibly TRBD1 (5 bases). Germline V gives CDR1 ENHRY, CDR2 SYGVKD. V lost 5 bases to trimming and J lost 4 bases, with 15 bases between them. This CDR3 is built from 14 residues. CDR3 in DNA: TGTGCCATCAGTTACCTCACGTCAGGGTACGAGCAGTACTTC. It specifies CAISYLTSGYEQYF.

V and J are TRBV20-1 and TRBJ2-7; 13 nucleotides match TRBD2. The V gene end was trimmed by 0 bases and the J gene end by 3 bases; junction bases not matched to a gene: 2. The germline V gene encodes CDR1 DFQATT and CDR2 SNEGSKA (reference sequence). This CDR3 has 15 amino acids. CDR3 sequence (DNA): TGCAGTGCTAGAGATGGGACTAGCGGGGTCTACGAGCAGTACTTC. This sequence encodes CSARDGTSGVYEQYF.

The chain employs TRBV4-1 and TRBJ2-1, with unresolved D. With 3 bases removed from V and 3 bases from J, the gap between germline ends came to 0 bases. This CDR3 is 11 amino acids long. CDR1 is MGHRA and CDR2 is YSYEKL in the germline V gene. The CDR3 sequence is CASSHYNEQFF. The CDR3 bases are TGCGCCAGCAGCCACTACAATGAGCAGTTCTTC.

The chain recombines TRBV5-1 with TRBJ2-1; TRBD2 might be the D (7 bases). From germline, CDR1 is SGHRS and CDR2 YFSETQ. Deletions cut 0 bases from V and 6 bases from J, with 10 bases between. The CDR3 is 14 residues long. The CDR3 DNA reads TGCGCCAGCAGCTTGGAGGGGGGGGGCAATGAGCAGTTCTTC. This gives the protein CASSLEGGGNEQFF.

The chain carries TRBV4-2 and TRBJ2-2, with 7 positions matching TRBD2. In germline, CDR1 is LGHNA, CDR2 YNFKEQ. V was clipped by 1 base and J by 5 bases; unmatched bases: 7. The CDR3 is 16 amino acids. The CDR3 coding sequence is TGTGCCAGCAGCCAAGGGGCGGGAGTCGGGACCGGGGAGCTGTTTTTT. It encodes CASSQGAGVGTGELFF.

The chain links TRBV7-3 to TRBJ2-1, with TRBD1 identical over 7 bases. The CDR3 sequence is 15 residues long. The J segment lost 1 base and the V segment lost 5 bases, leaving 5 bases of the junction unmatched. Germline-derived CDR1 and CDR2 are SGHTA and FQGTGA. DNA for the CDR3: TGTGCCAGCAGCCTAGACAGGGAATCCTACAATGAGCAGTTCTTC. As protein: CASSLDRESYNEQFF.